This TCR beta chain was profiled in a study of blood T cell repertoires in COVID-19. Study context: The cDNA or gDNA used as material had been derived from T cells, B-cell-depleted T cells, or PBMCs.

Living in 25 or so US areas, the participants were between about 18 and 95 years of age. In assigning cohorts, the study relied on participant-reported clinical history. Two consecutive negative NP/OP PCR tests, clearance, or resolved symptoms defined Cohort 3 recovery. This clone has just a few counts. Clones were sequenced by immunoSEQ multiplex PCR, and TCRdb holds only the in-frame ones, with some missing. This table has 310,000 or so clones, 87% appearing once. The sequenced sample consisted of PBMCs or T cells enriched from blood (not recorded which). This TCR was sampled from a woman aged 25 to 39 who had recovered from COVID-19.

This CDR3 reads CASSLEAGTNTGELFF. CDR3 sequence (DNA): TGCGCCAGCAGCTTGGAAGCAGGGACGAACACCGGGGAGCTGTTTTTT. The chain is built from TRBV5-1 and TRBJ2-2; D may be TRBD1 (5 bases). CDR3 size: 16 residues. The V gene lost 0 bases and the J gene lost 0 bases, with 9 bases spanning the gap. Germline V gene lookup returns CDR1 SGHRS and CDR2 YFSETQ.